This entry features one T cell receptor beta chain sequence. Its antigen is currently not known. The input lacks base qualities; no much larger clone sits a single base away. The CDR3 contains 15 residues, cysteine and phenylalanine counted. Just CDR3 DNA is preserved here, 45 bases in frame from base 1. CDR1 SGHNT and CDR2 YENEEA are derived from the germline V gene. V is clipped by 0 bases and J by 6 bases, and the sequence between their germline boundaries is 9 bases long. These data come from a study of blood T cell repertoires in COVID-19 (dated by TCRdb to the early 2020s). About the study as a whole: The collaborator samples originated in the United States, Italy and Spain and spanned the acute and convalescent phases of COVID-19. The material from the prospective study consisted of cDNA or gDNA derived from T cells, B-cell-depleted T cells, or PBMCs. The dataset comprised deeply sampled blood TCRbeta repertoires from subjects exposed to, actively infected with, or recovered from COVID-19. The repertoires were made available in a free public database intended to serve as a resource for research on the immune response to SARS-CoV-2. Samples were obtained from the ongoing ImmuneRACE study (first 160 participants) and from 1,254 subjects provided by 6 global collaborators. Sample metadata almost always included a de-identified subject ID, COVID-19 status, age in years and sex. HLA class I and class II types, where available, came from metadata supplied by the sample provider rather than from assay-based typing. Overall results and qualifications from the work: The amount of clinical and demographic metadata varied by source and participant and was provided uncurated.

The immunoSEQ Assay, a bias-controlled multiplex PCR, was used to amplify TCRbeta CDR3 regions from genomic DNA. On the study's bioinformatics: The number of nucleated cells in each sample was estimated by amplification of reference gene primers within the assay. To quantify the absolute abundance of each unique TCRbeta CDR3 rearrangement, sequence reads were collapsed and filtered. For each sample, productive Simpson clonality was calculated as the square root of Simpson's diversity index across productive rearrangements. This immuneACCESS table, as held by TCRdb, lists in-frame sequences with V and J called but not all clones. Of the missing ones, under half trace to an unresolved V gene in checked studies; the others have no known cause. The DNA gave D and trimming, while V, J and clone size come from that table. This sample comprises about 440,000 clones, more than 85% of them detected only once. The biggest ten clones account for over 4% of the sample.

Whole blood was collected in K2EDTA tubes by collaborating institutions according to the institutions' own protocols. For TCRbeta analysis, collaborators shipped samples in one of three forms: frozen whole blood, isolated PBMCs, or DNA extracted from either of those sample types. The sequenced material came from peripheral blood. The TCR comes from a woman in her thirties with acute or convalescent COVID-19. In this chain, TRBV11-3 is recombined with TRBJ1-6, with the D gene uncertain. The nucleotide sequence reads TGTGCCAGCAGCTTAGATTCTCGGGTTAATTCACCCCTCCACTTT. It translates as CASSLDSRVNSPLHF.